Each of the 6 T cell receptor beta chains below was sequenced from the same sample in a study of blood T cell repertoires in COVID-19. Profiling relied on immunoSEQ multiplex PCR, and the TCRdb table lists in-frame clones only, not all of them. The sample yields roughly 300,000 clones, 80% to 90% seen once. Sequenced: PBMCs or T cells enriched from blood (not recorded which). The source is a woman younger than 30 who had recovered from COVID-19.

V usage is TRBV11-2 and J usage is TRBJ2-1, with TRBD1 identical over 8 bases. The germline CDR1 and CDR2 sequences are SGHAT and FQNNGV. After removal of 4 bases from V and 7 bases from J, the junction contained 6 bases not matched to a gene. This CDR3 is 14 amino acids long. The CDR3 DNA follows: TGTGCCAGCAGCTCGACAGGGGAAAGGAATGAGCAGTTCTTC. Amino acid sequence: CASSSTGERNEQFF.

This chain connects TRBV19 to TRBJ1-1, with TRBD1 matching 9 bases. This CDR3 region has 14 residues. V shed 7 bases, J shed 7 bases, and the junction held 10 bases outside the gene matches. Looked up from germline, CDR1 is LNHDA and CDR2 is SQIVND (reference sequence). CDR3 loop: CASKKDRGFYEAFF. CDR3 DNA: TGTGCCAGTAAAAAGGACAGGGGTTTTTATGAAGCTTTCTTT.

The CDR3 DNA sequence: TGCGCCAGCAGCTTCGACAGGGGGCGATCCTACGAGCAGTACTTC. This encodes CASSFDRGRSYEQYF. The chain couples TRBV5-1 to TRBJ2-7, with 10 positions matching TRBD1. V dropped 2 bases and J dropped 1; count of bases not matched to a gene: 3. The CDR3 contains 15 residues. Germline V gene data show CDR1 as SGHRS and CDR2 as YFSETQ.

The chain recombines TRBV7-6 with TRBJ2-3; D is perhaps TRBD1 (6 bases). The CDR3 consists of 17 residues. The germline V gene encodes CDR1 SGHVS and CDR2 FNYEAQ. V lost 5 bases and J 2 bases, leaving 20 bases between the germline ends. In DNA, the CDR3 is TGTGCCAGCAGCCAAAAGGACACAGGGCTTTTCACAGATACGCAGTATTTT. Residues: CASSQKDTGLFTDTQYF.

The chain employs TRBV27 and TRBJ1-5; the match to TRBD1 covers 8 bases. After removal of 5 bases from V and 9 bases from J, the junction contained 6 bases not matched to a gene. The germline gives CDR1 MNHEY, CDR2 SMNVEV (reference sequence). The CDR3 runs 13 residues. The CDR3 nucleotides read TGTGCCAGCAGTCCCGGGACAGGAGGGCCCCAGCATTTT. It translates to CASSPGTGGPQHF.

V gene TRBV29-1 combines with J gene TRBJ1-3; D is possibly TRBD1 (6 bases). CDR1 SQVTM and CDR2 ANQGSEA come from the germline V gene. CDR3 length equals 13 residues. The V gene lost 5 bases and the J gene lost 3 bases, with 11 bases spanning the gap. CDR3 in amino acids: CSVQGRFGNTIYF. The CDR3 DNA reads as TGCAGCGTTCAGGGGAGATTTGGAAACACCATATATTTT.